A single sample gave rise to the 9 T cell receptor beta chains below, sequenced in a study of cytomegalovirus exposure and HLA in healthy donors. Researchers ran the PCR with 60 Vbeta and 13 Jbeta primers. Using immunoSEQ multiplex PCR, the repertoire was profiled, and TCRdb retains in-frame clones only, with some absent. In the table there are hundreds of thousands of clones, 85% to 90% of which are singletons. Sequencing was performed on PBMCs. The receptors come from a woman younger than 30 in good health and CMV-seronegative.

The rearrangement joins TRBV25-1 to TRBJ2-5; tentative D call: TRBD2 (7 bases). The DNA end favors TRBJ2-7, so the J call may be wrong. Germline V gene lookup returns CDR1 MGHDK and CDR2 SYGVNS. CDR3 length: 14 residues. CDR3 nucleotide sequence: TGTGCCAGCAGTGAGGGGGGGGCGGCCTACGAGCAGTACTTC. Protein: CASSEGGAAYEQYF.

The rearrangement joins TRBV27 to TRBJ2-1, with D possibly matching TRBD2 (5 bases). The CDR3 spans 19 residues. Germline values: CDR1 MNHEY, CDR2 SMNVEV (reference sequence). V dropped 4 bases and J dropped 8 bases, with 30 bases sitting between them. The CDR3 region is CASSSFLKPIGSAVDEQFF. DNA for the CDR3: TGTGCCAGCAGTTCGTTCCTAAAACCGATCGGGTCAGCGGTCGATGAGCAGTTCTTC.

CDR3 amino acids: CASSRREQETQYF. CDR3 sequence (DNA): TGCGCCAGCAGCCGGCGGGAGCAAGAGACCCAGTACTTC. The V and J genes are TRBV4-1 and TRBJ2-5; the match to TRBD2 covers 7 bases. The CDR3 covers 13 residues. The V gene's germline CDR1 is MGHRA and CDR2 YSYEKL. The V and J ends lost 4 bases and 2 bases, in that order; junction bases with no gene match: 1.

This chain connects TRBV2 to TRBJ1-6; 7 bases fit TRBD1. Trimming removed 6 bases from V and 7 bases from J; junction bases left unmatched: 6. This CDR3 contains 14 residues. Germline V gene lookup returns CDR1 SNHLY and CDR2 FYNNEI. The DNA of the CDR3 is TGTGCCAGCAGGGGGGACAGCGTAAATTCACCCCTCCACTTT. It specifies CASRGDSVNSPLHF.

This clone occurred a few times. This chain uses TRBV4-3 with TRBJ1-2, with D possibly matching TRBD1 (5 bases). Germline lookup yields CDR1 LGHNA and CDR2 YSLEER. This CDR3 contains 18 residues. V was cut by 4 bases and J by 4 bases, with 25 bases left in between. CDR3 DNA: TGCGCCAGCAGCCCCGAAAGGGGAGGCAGGGTCATCCGCTATGGCTACACCTTC. Protein sequence: CASSPERGGRVIRYGYTF.

The chain combines TRBV11-2 with TRBJ2-2; D not resolved. This CDR3 has 14 residues. Per germline, CDR1 SGHAT and CDR2 FQNNGV. Trimming took 2 bases from V and 2 from J, leaving 6 bases between them. The CDR3 loop reads CASSLNKNTGELFF. The CDR3 nucleotides are TGTGCCAGCAGCTTAAACAAAAACACCGGGGAGCTGTTTTTT.

This chain joins TRBV15 and TRBJ1-2, with D hard to call. The CDR3 is 15 amino acids. CDR1 LNHNV and CDR2 YYDKDF come from the germline V gene (reference sequence). Trimming cost V 0 bases and J 4 bases, with 12 bases left between them. DNA of the CDR3: TGTGCCACCAGCAGAGATTACGGGGAGACCTATGGCTACACCTTC. It encodes CATSRDYGETYGYTF.

The chain joins TRBV10-1 to TRBJ2-7, with D perhaps TRBD1 (5 bases). V was pared by 3 bases and J by 2 bases, with 8 bases between. This CDR3 spans 13 amino acids. CDR1 is WNHNN, CDR2 SYGVQD, per germline (reference sequence). The CDR3 is CASSDQGTYEQYF. Here the CDR3 DNA reads TGCGCCAGCAGTGATCAGGGAACCTACGAGCAGTACTTC.

The chain combines TRBV5-5 with TRBJ1-5; a weak D match, TRBD1 (6 bases). Germline V gene sequence: CDR1 SGHKS, CDR2 YYEKEE (reference sequence). CDR3 size: 14 residues. Between the trimmed V and J ends, which lost 3 bases and 3 bases, there was a span of 10 bases. The CDR3 region is CASSSTGNNQPQHF. The CDR3 bases are TGTGCCAGCAGCTCTACAGGGAACAATCAGCCCCAGCATTTT. Based on the CDR3 plus reference TRBV5-5 and TRBJ1-5, the full variable domain is DAGVTQSPTHLIKTRGQQVTLRCSPISGHKSVSWYQQVLGQGPQFIFQYYEKEERGRGNFPDRFSARQFPNYSSELNVNALLLGDSALYLCASSSTGNNQPQHFGDGTRLSIL.